This T cell receptor beta chain derives from a study of blood T cell repertoires in COVID-19. Losses at the gene ends were 4 bases for V and 2 bases for J; bases not matched to a gene: 4. CDR1 and CDR2 (germline): SGDLS, YYNGEE. The length of the CDR3 is 14 residues. Libraries were prepared by immunoSEQ multiplex PCR; TCRdb keeps only in-frame clonotypes and omits some of them. In the table there are fewer than 110,000 clones, 84% of which are singletons. The sample was peripheral blood. This TCR derives from a human donor in a cohort sampled during active COVID-19. The chain combines TRBV9 with TRBJ2-3; 7 bases map to TRBD2. The CDR3 loop is CASSPRLATDTQYF. In DNA, the CDR3 is TGTGCCAGCAGCCCCAGACTAGCCACAGATACGCAGTATTTT.